The sequence of this TCR beta chain was determined in a study of blood T cell repertoires in COVID-19. Profiled with immunoSEQ multiplex PCR; TCRdb holds only in-frame clones, not every one. Among under 200,000 clones listed, 70% to 85% were seen once. Categorization into cohorts depended on clinical history that participants reported. The CDR3 totals 13 residues. V dropped 3 bases and J dropped 4 bases, with 10 bases sitting between them. Germline V gene sequence: CDR1 SGHRS, CDR2 YFSETQ. The receptor was derived from a man in his fifties or sixties who had recovered from COVID-19. The sequenced sample consisted of PBMCs or T cells enriched from blood (not recorded which). The chain joins TRBV5-1 to TRBJ1-1; D may be TRBD1 (5 bases). The CDR3 sequence is CASSWQGTTEAFF. CDR3 nucleotides: TGCGCCAGCAGCTGGCAGGGTACCACTGAAGCTTTCTTT.